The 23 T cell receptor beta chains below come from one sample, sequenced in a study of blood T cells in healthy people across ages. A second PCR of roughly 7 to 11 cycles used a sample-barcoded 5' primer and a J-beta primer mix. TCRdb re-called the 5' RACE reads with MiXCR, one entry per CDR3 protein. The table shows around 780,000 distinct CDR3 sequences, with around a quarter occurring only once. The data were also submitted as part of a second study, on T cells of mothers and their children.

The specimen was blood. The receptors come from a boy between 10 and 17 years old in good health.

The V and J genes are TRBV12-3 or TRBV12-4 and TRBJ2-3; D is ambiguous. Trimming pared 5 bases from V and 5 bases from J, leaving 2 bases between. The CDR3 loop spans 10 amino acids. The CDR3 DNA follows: TGTGCCAGCAGTATAGATACGCAGTATTTT. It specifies CASSIDTQYF.

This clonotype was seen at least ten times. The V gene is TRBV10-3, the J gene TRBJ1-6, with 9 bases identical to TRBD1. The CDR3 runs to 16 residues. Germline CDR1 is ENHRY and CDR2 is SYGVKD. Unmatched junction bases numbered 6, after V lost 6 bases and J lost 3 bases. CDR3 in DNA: TGTGCCATCAGCGACAGGGGGATTGACTATAATTCACCCCTCCACTTT. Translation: CAISDRGIDYNSPLHF.

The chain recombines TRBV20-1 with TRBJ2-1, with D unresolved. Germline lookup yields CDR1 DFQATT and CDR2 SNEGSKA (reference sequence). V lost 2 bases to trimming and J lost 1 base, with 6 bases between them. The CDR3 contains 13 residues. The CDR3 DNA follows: TGCAGTGCTAGACCCTATTCCTACAATGAGCAGTTCTTC. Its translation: CSARPYSYNEQFF.

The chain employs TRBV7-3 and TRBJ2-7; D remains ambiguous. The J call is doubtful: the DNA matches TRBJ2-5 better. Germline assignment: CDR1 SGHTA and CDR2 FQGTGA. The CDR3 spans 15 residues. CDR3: CASSPTTNSVETQYF. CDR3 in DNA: TGTGCCAGCAGCCCTACTACGAACTCGGTGGAGACCCAGTACTTC.

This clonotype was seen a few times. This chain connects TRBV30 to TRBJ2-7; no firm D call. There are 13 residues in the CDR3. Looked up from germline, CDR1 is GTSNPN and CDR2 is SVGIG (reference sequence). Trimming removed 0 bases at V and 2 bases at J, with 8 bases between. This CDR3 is CAWSVVEPYEQYF. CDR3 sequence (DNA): TGTGCCTGGAGTGTAGTGGAGCCCTACGAGCAGTACTTC.

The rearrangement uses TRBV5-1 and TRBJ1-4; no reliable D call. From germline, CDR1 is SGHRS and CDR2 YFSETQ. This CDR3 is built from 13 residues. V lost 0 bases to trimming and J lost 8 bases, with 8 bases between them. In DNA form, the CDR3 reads TGCGCCAGCAGCTTGGGTGGTTTGGAAAAACTGTTTTTT. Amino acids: CASSLGGLEKLFF.

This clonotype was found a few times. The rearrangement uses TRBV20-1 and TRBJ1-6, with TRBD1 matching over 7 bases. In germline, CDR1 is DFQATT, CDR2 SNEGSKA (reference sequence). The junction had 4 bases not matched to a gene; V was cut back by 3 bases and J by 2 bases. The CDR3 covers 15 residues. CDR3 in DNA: TGCAGTGCTAGGGACAGGACAACCTATAATTCACCCCTCCACTTT. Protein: CSARDRTTYNSPLHF.

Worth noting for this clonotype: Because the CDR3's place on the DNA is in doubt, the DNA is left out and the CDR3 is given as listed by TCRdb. The CDR3 region is CASSFLAVPSTDTQYF. The chain is built from TRBV27 and TRBJ2-3. Germline lookup yields CDR1 MNHEY and CDR2 SMNVEV (reference sequence). The CDR3 is 16 residues long, counting both termini.

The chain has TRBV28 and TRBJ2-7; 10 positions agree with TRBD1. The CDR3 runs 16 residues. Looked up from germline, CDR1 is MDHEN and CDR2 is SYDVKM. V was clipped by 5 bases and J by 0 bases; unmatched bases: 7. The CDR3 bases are TGTGCCAGCAGTCAGAGACAGGGGGCCCGCTCCTACGAGCAGTACTTC. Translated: CASSQRQGARSYEQYF.

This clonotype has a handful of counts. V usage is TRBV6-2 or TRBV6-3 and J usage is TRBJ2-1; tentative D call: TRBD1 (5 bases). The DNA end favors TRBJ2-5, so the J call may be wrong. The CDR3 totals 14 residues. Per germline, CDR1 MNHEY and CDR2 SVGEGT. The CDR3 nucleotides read TGTGCCAGCAGTTCCGGACAAATTAGGGAGACCCAGTACTTC. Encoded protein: CASSSGQIRETQYF.

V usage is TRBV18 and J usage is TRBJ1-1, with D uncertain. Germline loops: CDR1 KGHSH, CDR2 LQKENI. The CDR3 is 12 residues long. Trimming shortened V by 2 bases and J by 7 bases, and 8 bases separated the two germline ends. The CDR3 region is CASSPGRNEAFF. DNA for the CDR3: TGTGCCAGCTCACCAGGAAGAAATGAAGCTTTCTTT.

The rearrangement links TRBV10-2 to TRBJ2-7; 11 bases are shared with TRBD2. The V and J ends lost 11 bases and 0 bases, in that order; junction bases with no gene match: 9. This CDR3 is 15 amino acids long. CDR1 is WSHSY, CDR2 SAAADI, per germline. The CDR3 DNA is TGCGCCGGCGCTAGCGGGGGGTCAAGCTCCTACGAGCAGTACTTC. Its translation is CAGASGGSSSYEQYF.

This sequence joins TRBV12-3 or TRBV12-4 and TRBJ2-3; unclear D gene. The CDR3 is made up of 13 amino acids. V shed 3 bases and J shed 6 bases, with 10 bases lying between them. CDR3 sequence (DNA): TGTGCCAGCAGTTTGGAGTGGGCGGATACGCAGTATTTT. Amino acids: CASSLEWADTQYF.

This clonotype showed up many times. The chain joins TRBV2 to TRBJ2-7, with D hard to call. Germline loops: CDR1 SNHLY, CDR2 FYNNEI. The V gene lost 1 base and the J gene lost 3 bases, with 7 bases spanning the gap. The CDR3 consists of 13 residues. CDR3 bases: TGTGCCAGCAGTGAAGGGACCGACTACGAGCAGTACTTC. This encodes CASSEGTDYEQYF.

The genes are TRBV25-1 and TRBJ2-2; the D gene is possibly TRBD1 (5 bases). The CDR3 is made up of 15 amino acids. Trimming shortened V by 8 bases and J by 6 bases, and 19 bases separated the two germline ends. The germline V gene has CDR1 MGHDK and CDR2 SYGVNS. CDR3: CASGPGKGKSGELFF. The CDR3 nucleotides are TGTGCCAGCGGCCCTGGAAAGGGGAAGTCCGGGGAGCTGTTTTTT.

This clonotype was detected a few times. CDR3 sequence: CASSFERDREQFF. The CDR3, as DNA: TGTGCCAGCAGCTTCGAACGGGACAGAGAGCAGTTCTTC. V usage is TRBV7-6 and J usage is TRBJ2-1; 7 bases agree with TRBD1. The CDR3 runs 13 residues. CDR1 SGHVS and CDR2 FNYEAQ come from the germline V gene. J gave up 10 bases and V 3 bases, and 6 bases lay outside the gene matches.

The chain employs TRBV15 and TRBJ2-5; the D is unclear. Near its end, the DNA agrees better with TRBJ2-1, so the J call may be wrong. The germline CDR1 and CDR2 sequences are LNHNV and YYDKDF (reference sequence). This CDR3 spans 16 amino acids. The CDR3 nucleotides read TGTGCCACCAGCAGAGATCCCGCTGGGACCTACAATGAGCAGTTCTTC. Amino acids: CATSRDPAGTYNEQFF.

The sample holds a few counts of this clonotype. CDR3 coding DNA: TGTGCCATCAGGACTAGCGGGGGCTCAGATACGCAGTATTTT. It is translated as CAIRTSGGSDTQYF. This rearrangement joins TRBV10-3 to TRBJ2-3; 12 nucleotides agree with TRBD2. The germline V gene encodes CDR1 ENHRY and CDR2 SYGVKD. CDR3 length: 14 amino acids. The trim removed 6 bases at V and 4 bases at J, leaving 2 bases unmatched.

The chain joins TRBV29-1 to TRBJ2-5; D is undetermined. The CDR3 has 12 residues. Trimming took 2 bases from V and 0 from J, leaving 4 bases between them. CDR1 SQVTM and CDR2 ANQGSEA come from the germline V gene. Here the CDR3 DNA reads TGCAGCGTTGAAAAGAACCAAGAGACCCAGTACTTC. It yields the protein CSVEKNQETQYF.

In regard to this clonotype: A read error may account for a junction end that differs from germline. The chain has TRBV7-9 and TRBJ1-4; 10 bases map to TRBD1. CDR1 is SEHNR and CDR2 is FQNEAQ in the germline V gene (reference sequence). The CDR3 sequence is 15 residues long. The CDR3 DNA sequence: TGTGCCGGCAGCCCACCGGGACAGGGGTCTGAAAAACTGTTTTTT. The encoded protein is CAGSPPGQGSEKLFF.

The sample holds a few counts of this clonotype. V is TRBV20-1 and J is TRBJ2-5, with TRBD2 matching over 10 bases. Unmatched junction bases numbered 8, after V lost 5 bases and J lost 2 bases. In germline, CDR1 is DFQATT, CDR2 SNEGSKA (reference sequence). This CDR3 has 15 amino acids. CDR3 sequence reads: CSAYSGGRSQETQYF. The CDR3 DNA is TGCAGTGCTTATAGCGGGGGGCGATCACAAGAGACCCAGTACTTC.

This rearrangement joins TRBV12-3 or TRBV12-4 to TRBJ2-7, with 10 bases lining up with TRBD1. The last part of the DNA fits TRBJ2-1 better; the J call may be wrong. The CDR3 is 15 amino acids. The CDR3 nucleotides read TGTGCCAGCAGTTCCCGGGACAGGGGCTACAATGAGCAGTTCTTC. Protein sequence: CASSSRDRGYNEQFF.

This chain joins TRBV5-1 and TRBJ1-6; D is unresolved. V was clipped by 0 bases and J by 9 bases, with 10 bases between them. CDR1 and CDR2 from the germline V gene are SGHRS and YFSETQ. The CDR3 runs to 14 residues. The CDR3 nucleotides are TGCGCCAGCAGCTTGGGCGGGGTACGTTCACCCCTCCACTTT. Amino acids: CASSLGGVRSPLHF.